The 5 T cell receptor beta chains below all came from one sample that was sequenced in a study of blood T cell repertoires in COVID-19. The assay was immunoSEQ multiplex PCR, and TCRdb's table has in-frame clones only and misses some. This table holds 210,000 or so clones, 80% found once. Sequencing was carried out using peripheral blood. The source is a human donor in a cohort sampled during active COVID-19.

V usage is TRBV19 and J usage is TRBJ2-2; no clear D gene. The length of the CDR3 is 13 residues. V shed 0 bases and J shed 6 bases, with 5 bases lying between them. CDR1 and CDR2 from the germline V gene are LNHDA and SQIVND (reference sequence). CDR3 protein: CASSIDRSGELFF. The CDR3 DNA reads TGTGCCAGTAGTATAGACAGATCCGGGGAGCTGTTTTTT.

The table lists this clone with a count of one. The chain combines TRBV2 with TRBJ1-5; 10 bases are a match to TRBD1. The germline V gene encodes CDR1 SNHLY and CDR2 FYNNEI. This CDR3 comprises 15 residues. Trimming cost V 5 bases and J 7 bases; bases outside gene matches: 8. The DNA for the CDR3 is TGTGCCAGCAGTACCGGGACAGGGGTGCGACAGCCCCAGCATTTT. It codes for CASSTGTGVRQPQHF. Using reference TRBV2 and TRBJ1-5 for the parts outside the CDR3, the full variable domain is EPEVTQTPSHQVTQMGQEVILRCVPISNHLYFYWYRQILGQKVEFLVSFYNNEISEKSEIFDDQFSVERPDGSNFTLKIRSTKLEDSAMYFCASSTGTGVRQPQHFGDGTRLSIL.

The rearrangement links TRBV18 to TRBJ1-6; tentatively, D is TRBD1 (6 bases). V shed 3 bases and J shed 4 bases, with 13 bases lying between them. This CDR3 has 16 amino acids. The germline V gene encodes CDR1 KGHSH and CDR2 LQKENI. CDR3 bases: TGTGCCAGCTCACCCTATGGGGGACAATATAATTCACCCCTCCACTTT. Translated: CASSPYGGQYNSPLHF.

This clone appeared once. Distinct nucleotide sequences in the sample also encode this CDR3. J is TRBJ1-4 and V is TRBV7-2; D gene unclear. V dropped 5 bases and J dropped 10 bases, with 23 bases sitting between them. Germline V CDR1 and CDR2: SGHTA, FQGNSA. The CDR3 extends over 16 amino acids. For the CDR3, the DNA is TGTGCCAGCAGCCCCAAGGGAGGGCCCACCCCTGGAAAACTGTTTTTT. Translation: CASSPKGGPTPGKLFF.

This chain joins TRBV7-7 and TRBJ2-5, with TRBD2 matching 9 bases. Germline V gene data show CDR1 as SSHAT and CDR2 as FNYEAQ (reference sequence). V lost 4 bases, J lost 4 bases, and 4 bases stayed unmatched. This CDR3 contains 14 residues. CDR3 nucleotide sequence: TGTGCCAGCAGCTCGCGGGAGGGGTTAGAGACCCAGTACTTC. Encoded protein: CASSSREGLETQYF.